A single sample gave rise to the 14 T cell receptor beta chains below, sequenced in a study of blood T cell repertoires in COVID-19. Data came from immunoSEQ multiplex PCR; TCRdb stores just in-frame clones and leaves some out. The sample has 200,000 or so clones; less than 90% are singletons. The specimen was PBMCs or T cells enriched from blood (not recorded which). The receptors stem from a woman in her 30s who had recovered from COVID-19.

In this sample, this clone turned up once. The chain combines TRBV29-1 with TRBJ1-2; a possible D gene is TRBD1 (6 bases). From germline, CDR1 is SQVTM and CDR2 ANQGSEA. Between the trimmed V and J ends, which lost 5 bases and 4 bases, there was a span of 20 bases. This CDR3 is built from 15 residues. The CDR3 loop reads CSVRPTGQITYGYTF. CDR3 DNA: TGCAGCGTTAGGCCGACCGGACAGATAACCTATGGCTACACCTTC.

The chain has TRBV18 and TRBJ1-5; possible D gene TRBD1, 5 bases. V shed 4 bases and J shed 2 bases, with 9 bases lying between them. CDR3 length equals 14 residues. Germline V lookup: CDR1 KGHSH, CDR2 LQKENI. The CDR3 is CASSLGRGNQPQHF. The DNA for the CDR3 is TGTGCCAGCTCACTGGGCAGGGGCAATCAGCCCCAGCATTTT.

This chain links TRBV10-3 with TRBJ2-3; D possibly corresponds to TRBD1 (6 bases). Germline CDR1 and CDR2: ENHRY and SYGVKD. Trimming took off 9 bases at V and 2 bases at J, with 15 bases between the two ends. This CDR3 is 14 amino acids long. This CDR3 is CAIQGNKTTDTQYF. Here the CDR3 DNA reads TGTGCCATACAGGGTAACAAGACCACAGATACGCAGTATTTT.

V and J are TRBV10-3 and TRBJ2-3; 8 bases agree with TRBD1. J gave up 2 bases and V 5 bases, and 6 bases lay outside the gene matches. Looked up from germline, CDR1 is ENHRY and CDR2 is SYGVKD. The CDR3 is 15 amino acids. CDR3 amino acids: CAISLRDRSTDTQYF. Written as DNA, the CDR3 is TGTGCCATCAGTCTCCGGGACAGGTCCACAGATACGCAGTATTTT.

The chain joins TRBV7-2 to TRBJ1-1; 7 bases are shared with TRBD1. V dropped 1 base and J dropped 0; count of bases not matched to a gene: 2. The germline CDR1 and CDR2 sequences are SGHTA and FQGNSA. The CDR3 contains 15 residues. CDR3 sequence (DNA): TGTGCCAGCAGCTTAGGACAGGGAGTGAACACTGAAGCTTTCTTT. Translating it yields CASSLGQGVNTEAFF.

The chain links TRBV7-6 to TRBJ2-7, with a weak D call TRBD2 (7 bases). V was clipped by 0 bases and J by 5 bases, with 14 bases between them. The CDR3 has 15 amino acids. CDR1 is SGHVS, CDR2 FNYEAQ, per germline. DNA for the CDR3: TGTGCCAGCAGCTTAGCAGGCGGGGGCGAGGACGAGCAGTACTTC. Encoded protein: CASSLAGGGEDEQYF.

The gene calls are TRBV6-5 and TRBJ1-4; 7 bases align to TRBD1. From germline, CDR1 is MNHEY and CDR2 SVGAGI. The CDR3 runs 14 residues. V shed 4 bases, J shed 8 bases, and the junction held 7 bases outside the gene matches. DNA for the CDR3: TGTGCCAGCAGTTCACAGGGGCCCAGCGAAAAACTGTTTTTT. Protein sequence: CASSSQGPSEKLFF.

The chain couples TRBV2 to TRBJ2-1, with D uncertain. This CDR3 is 13 amino acids long. Germline V lookup: CDR1 SNHLY, CDR2 FYNNEI. Trimming took 3 bases from V and 4 from J, leaving 7 bases between them. CDR3 bases: TGTGCCAGCAGTGATCTCCGTTACAATGAGCAGTTCTTC. Protein product: CASSDLRYNEQFF.

This clone was seen only a few times. The V gene is TRBV12-5, the J gene TRBJ1-1; no clear D. With 3 bases removed from V and 3 bases from J, the gap between germline ends came to 8 bases. CDR3 length: 13 amino acids. CDR1 and CDR2 from the germline V gene are LGHNT and FRNRAP. The CDR3 region is CASGFRGDTEAFF. The CDR3 DNA is TGTGCTAGTGGTTTTAGAGGAGACACTGAAGCTTTCTTT.

Only a few counts were recorded for this clone. This rearrangement joins TRBV5-1 to TRBJ2-5; 7 positions agree with TRBD2. V lost 6 bases to trimming and J lost 5 bases; unmatched junction nucleotides: 10. The CDR3 has 14 residues. Germline V CDR1 and CDR2: SGHRS, YFSETQ. CDR3 amino acids: CASITSRTRETQYF. CDR3 bases: TGCGCCAGCATCACCTCCCGGACTAGGGAGACCCAGTACTTC.

The chain employs TRBV7-2 and TRBJ1-2; no firm D call. The V gene lost 2 bases and the J gene lost 3 bases, with 10 bases spanning the gap. The CDR3 runs to 14 residues. Germline values: CDR1 SGHTA, CDR2 FQGNSA. In DNA form, the CDR3 reads TGTGCCAGCAGCTTAAGTTCGCGGGACTATGGCTACACCTTC. Protein: CASSLSSRDYGYTF.

Only one count was recorded for this clone. The genes are TRBV2 and TRBJ1-5; 7 bases line up with TRBD1. The CDR3 spans 15 residues. J gave up 4 bases and V 4 bases, and 7 bases lay outside the gene matches. In germline, CDR1 is SNHLY, CDR2 FYNNEI. CDR3 amino acids: CASSVETGRNQPQHF. CDR3 bases: TGTGCCAGCAGTGTAGAGACAGGGCGTAATCAGCCCCAGCATTTT.

The chain links TRBV7-9 to TRBJ2-1, with D perhaps TRBD1 (6 bases). Trimming removed 5 bases at V and 5 bases at J, with 16 bases between. CDR3 length equals 15 residues. CDR1 and CDR2 from the germline V gene are SEHNR and FQNEAQ (reference sequence). The CDR3 nucleotides are TGTGCCAGCAGCCCGGCCCGACAGGCGGACAATGAGCAGTTCTTC. This encodes CASSPARQADNEQFF.

The V call is TRBV4-2, the J call TRBJ2-5, with D perhaps TRBD2 (6 bases). This CDR3 is built from 16 residues. Germline CDR1 and CDR2: LGHNA and YNFKEQ. V was trimmed by 1 base and J by 3 bases, leaving 15 bases between them. The chain's CDR3 is CASSQVRDSMEETQYF. CDR3 coding DNA: TGTGCCAGCAGCCAAGTTCGGGACTCCATGGAAGAGACCCAGTACTTC.